This is a list of T cell receptor beta chains from one sample in a study of cytomegalovirus exposure and HLA in healthy donors. TCRdb's table, derived via immunoSEQ multiplex PCR, lists solely in-frame clones and lacks some. This table holds under 130,000 clones, about 80% found once. Sequenced sample: PBMCs. All receptors derive from a woman aged 40 to 50 in good health and CMV-seronegative. Each CDR3 is given with its conserved first and last residue. The order of the fields is clone size, V gene, J gene, D gene, CDR3 protein, CDR3 DNA. A D gene is named only where the DNA matches it firmly. Clone sizes are given selectively: once, few, many, or a class where the clone is expanded.

>.|TRBV9|TRBJ2-1|TRBD2
CASSAPGGGRVDEQFF
TGTGCCAGCAGTGCCCCAGGAGGCGGGAGGGTGGATGAGCAGTTCTTC
>.|TRBV30|TRBJ2-2|TRBD2
CAWAQLSGSHRARELFF
TGTGCCTGGGCCCAGCTTAGCGGGAGTCATCGGGCCCGGGAGCTGTTTTTT
>.|TRBV7-2|TRBJ2-2|TRBD2
CASRFSGGGTGELFF
TGTGCCAGCAGATTTAGCGGGGGGGGGACCGGGGAGCTGTTTTTT
>.|TRBV7-6|TRBJ2-4|.
CASSLGAGGKWDPYAYF
TGTGCCAGCAGCTTAGGGGCCGGGGGAAAGTGGGACCCTTACGCGTACTTC
>.|TRBV2|TRBJ2-1|.
CASSEGLAYNEQFF
TGTGCCAGCAGTGAGGGGCTAGCCTACAATGAGCAGTTCTTC
>.|TRBV7-8|TRBJ2-7|TRBD2
CASSLGASGDPYEQYF
TGTGCCAGCAGCTTAGGGGCTAGCGGCGACCCCTACGAGCAGTACTTC
>.|TRBV4-1|TRBJ1-5|.
CASSPFGLEGQPQHF
TGCGCCAGCAGCCCATTCGGACTCGAAGGGCAGCCCCAGCATTTT
>few|TRBV30|TRBJ2-2|TRBD2
CASGASGVGLDTGELFF
TGTGCCTCAGGAGCTAGCGGAGTTGGGTTGGACACCGGGGAGCTGTTTTTT
>once|TRBV5-4|TRBJ1-2|TRBD1
CASSDRGGVYGYTF
TGTGCCAGCAGCGACAGGGGGGGTGTCTATGGCTACACCTTC
>.|TRBV7-9|TRBJ2-1|TRBD2
CASSLALAGGNEQFF
TGTGCCAGCAGCTTAGCTTTAGCGGGGGGAAATGAGCAGTTCTTC
>once|TRBV4-1|TRBJ1-5|.
CASSQRGSGYSNQPQHF
TGCGCCAGCAGCCAACGGGGATCGGGGTATAGCAATCAGCCCCAGCATTTT
>once|TRBV5-8|TRBJ1-3|TRBD1
CASSRGTGGGNTIYF
TGTGCCAGCAGCCGAGGGACAGGGGGCGGAAACACCATATATTTT
>once|TRBV30|TRBJ2-5|TRBD2
CAWSGGAHETQYF
TGTGCCTGGAGCGGGGGGGCCCACGAGACCCAGTACTTC
>.|TRBV5-1|TRBJ2-7|TRBD2
CASSYLAGGSYEQYF
TGCGCCAGCAGCTACTTAGCGGGGGGCTCCTACGAGCAGTACTTC
>.|TRBV11-2|TRBJ2-3|TRBD2
CASAGSGADTQYF
TGTGCCAGCGCCGGTAGCGGGGCAGATACGCAGTATTTT
>.|TRBV9|TRBJ2-7|.
CASSVGGNEQYF
TGTGCCAGCAGCGTAGGAGGGAACGAGCAGTACTTC
>few|TRBV29-1|TRBJ2-3|.
CSVEETRDGTQYF
TGCAGCGTTGAAGAGACGAGGGATGGCACGCAGTATTTT
>.|TRBV28|TRBJ2-3|TRBD2
CASSARLAAATDTQYF
TGTGCCAGCAGCGCCCGACTAGCGGCCGCCACAGATACGCAGTATTTT
>few|TRBV6-6|TRBJ2-7|TRBD1
CASRPARDRPYEQYF
TGTGCCAGCAGACCCGCCCGGGACAGACCCTACGAGCAGTACTTC
>few|TRBV29-1|TRBJ2-1|.
CSVVEAPGGNNEQFF
TGCAGCGTTGTGGAGGCCCCAGGTGGCAACAATGAGCAGTTCTTC
>.|TRBV7-8|TRBJ2-7|.
CASSIGGEQYF
TGTGCCAGCAGCATCGGAGGGGAGCAGTACTTC
>.|TRBV30|TRBJ1-3|TRBD1
CAWMTGLFSGNTIYF
TGTGCCTGGATGACAGGGCTGTTCTCTGGAAACACCATATATTTT
>once|TRBV9|TRBJ2-3|.
CASSATLGRTDTQYF
TGTGCCAGCAGCGCTACCCTGGGGCGGACAGATACGCAGTATTTT
>.|TRBV5-1|TRBJ2-2|TRBD1
CASSLTDRGDTGELFF
TGCGCCAGCAGCTTGACGGACAGGGGGGACACCGGGGAGCTGTTTTTT
>.|TRBV7-8|TRBJ1-5|TRBD1
CASSLKIGTGGYQPQHF
TGTGCCAGCAGCTTAAAAATCGGGACAGGGGGCTATCAGCCCCAGCATTTT
>.|TRBV5-1|TRBJ2-5|TRBD2
CASSLGTSGEGETQYF
TGCGCCAGCAGCTTGGGGACTAGCGGGGAAGGAGAGACCCAGTACTTC
>.|TRBV14|TRBJ1-4|.
CASSQDRVNEKLFF
TGTGCCAGCAGCCAAGACAGGGTTAATGAAAAACTGTTTTTT
>.|TRBV7-8|TRBJ2-7|.
CASSLASRSSYEQYF
TGTGCCAGCAGCTTAGCGAGCCGGAGCTCCTACGAGCAGTACTTC
>.|TRBV29-1|TRBJ1-1|.
CSVEDGEGNTEAFF
TGCAGCGTTGAAGATGGAGAGGGGAACACTGAAGCTTTCTTT
>.|TRBV5-6|TRBJ2-7|.
CASSLINRPSYEQYF
TGTGCCAGCAGCTTGATTAACAGGCCCAGCTACGAGCAGTACTTC
>.|TRBV7-2|TRBJ2-7|.
CASSNQDEQYF
TGTGCCAGCAGCAATCAGGACGAGCAGTACTTC
>.|TRBV7-2|TRBJ2-3|.
CASSLNPRVTQYF
TGTGCCAGCAGCTTAAACCCACGAGTTACGCAGTATTTT
>.|TRBV5-1|TRBJ1-6|.
CASGVDRLNSPLHF
TGCGCCAGTGGGGTCGACAGGTTAAATTCACCCCTCCACTTT
>.|TRBV18|TRBJ2-7|TRBD1
CASSEGQGEQYF
TGTGCCAGCTCGGAAGGACAGGGCGAGCAGTACTTC
>.|TRBV30|TRBJ2-7|TRBD2
CAWGGGGSSYEQYF
TGTGCCTGGGGCGGGGGGGGTAGCTCCTACGAGCAGTACTTC
>few|TRBV19|TRBJ1-3|.
CATSDTSGNTIYF
TGTGCCACCTCGGACACCTCTGGAAACACCATATATTTT
>.|TRBV28|TRBJ2-5|.
CASRSPGLPETQYF
TGTGCCAGCAGATCCCCTGGACTTCCAGAGACCCAGTACTTC
>.|TRBV7-2|TRBJ2-1|.
CASSLSRQDNEQFF
TGTGCCAGCAGCTTATCTAGACAGGACAATGAGCAGTTCTTC
>.|TRBV6-5|TRBJ2-7|.
CASSYSRRSASYEQYF
TGTGCCAGCAGTTACTCGAGGAGAAGTGCCTCCTACGAGCAGTACTTC
>few|TRBV15|TRBJ1-4|TRBD1
CATSRDSEGAGEKLFF
TGTGCCACCAGCAGAGATTCAGAGGGGGCAGGCGAAAAACTGTTTTTT
>.|TRBV5-4|TRBJ2-3|TRBD1
CASSVRDRGTDTQYF
TGTGCCAGCAGCGTCCGGGACAGGGGCACAGATACGCAGTATTTT
>few|TRBV5-6|TRBJ2-1|TRBD1
CASSLVRQGDNEQFF
TGTGCCAGCAGCTTGGTGCGACAGGGTGACAATGAGCAGTTCTTC
>.|TRBV4-2|TRBJ2-2|TRBD2
CASSPKRLAGAAGELFF
TGTGCCAGCAGCCCGAAACGACTAGCGGGAGCAGCCGGGGAGCTGTTTTTT
>.|TRBV11-3|TRBJ2-5|TRBD2
CASSLGASGSKTQYF
TGTGCCAGCAGCTTAGGGGCTAGCGGGAGTAAGACCCAGTACTTC
>.|TRBV9|TRBJ2-3|TRBD2
CASSVKVAGDRNTQYF
TGTGCCAGCAGCGTAAAGGTAGCGGGAGATCGAAATACGCAGTATTTT